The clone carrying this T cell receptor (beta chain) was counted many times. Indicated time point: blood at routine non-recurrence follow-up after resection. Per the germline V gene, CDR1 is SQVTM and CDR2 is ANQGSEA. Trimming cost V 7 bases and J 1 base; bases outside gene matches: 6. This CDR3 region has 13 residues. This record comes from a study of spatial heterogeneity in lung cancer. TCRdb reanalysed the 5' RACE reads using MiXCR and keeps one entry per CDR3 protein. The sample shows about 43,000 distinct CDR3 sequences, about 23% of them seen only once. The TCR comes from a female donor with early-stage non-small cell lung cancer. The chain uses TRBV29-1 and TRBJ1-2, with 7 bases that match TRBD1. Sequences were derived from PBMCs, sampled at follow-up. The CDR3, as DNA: TGCAGCGGATCTCAGGGGGGTAACTATGGCTACACCTTC. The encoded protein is CSGSQGGNYGYTF.